These 15 T cell receptor beta chains originate from one sample sequenced in a study of blood T cell repertoires in COVID-19. Clones were read by immunoSEQ multiplex PCR, and TCRdb kept only the in-frame ones, dropping some. The data hold some 40,000 clones, with about 85% observed a single time. Input material: peripheral blood. These receptors originate from a man aged 55 to 69 with acute or convalescent COVID-19.

A few counts support this clone. The rearrangement joins TRBV18 to TRBJ2-2; D gene uncertain. The V gene lost 2 bases and the J gene lost 0 bases, with 7 bases spanning the gap. CDR3 size: 15 residues. Per germline, CDR1 KGHSH and CDR2 LQKENI. CDR3 DNA: TGTGCCAGCTCACCAGAGCTCGCGAACACCGGGGAGCTGTTTTTT. Its protein product is CASSPELANTGELFF.

The rearrangement joins TRBV7-2 to TRBJ1-2; D is possibly TRBD1 (5 bases). V was clipped by 5 bases and J by 7 bases, with 11 bases between them. CDR1 SGHTA and CDR2 FQGNSA come from the germline V gene. CDR3 length equals 12 residues. CDR3 region: CASSIRVRGYTF. CDR3 nucleotides: TGTGCCAGCAGCATCAGGGTCCGTGGCTACACCTTC.

This chain joins TRBV4-1 and TRBJ2-2; D not resolved. Per germline, CDR1 MGHRA and CDR2 YSYEKL. CDR3 length: 14 residues. The ends were cut back, 6 bases at V and 0 bases at J, with 8 bases in the middle. CDR3 sequence: CASRRHANTGELFF. CDR3 coding DNA: TGCGCCAGCAGACGACACGCGAACACCGGGGAGCTGTTTTTT.

CDR3 sequence reads: CASNLGGTNTGELFF. The CDR3 DNA reads as TGTGCCAGCAACTTAGGCGGGACGAACACCGGGGAGCTGTTTTTT. The chain combines TRBV5-4 with TRBJ2-2; D may be TRBD2 (6 bases). The germline CDR1 and CDR2 sequences are SGHNT and YYREEE (reference sequence). There are 15 residues in the CDR3. V lost 6 bases and J lost 0, with 12 bases in between.

This clone came up a few times. The V and J genes are TRBV2 and TRBJ1-5, with D perhaps TRBD1 (6 bases). Germline V lookup: CDR1 SNHLY, CDR2 FYNNEI. The CDR3 covers 15 residues. Trimming removed 5 bases at V and 7 bases at J, with 18 bases between. Written as DNA, the CDR3 is TGTGCCAGCAGTCTTTCCTCAGGGGTGGGGCAGCCCCAGCATTTT. Residues: CASSLSSGVGQPQHF.

The chain employs TRBV19 and TRBJ2-1; 8 nucleotides line up with TRBD2. The V gene's germline CDR1 is LNHDA and CDR2 SQIVND (reference sequence). V was clipped by 3 bases and J by 3 bases; unmatched bases: 4. The CDR3 is made up of 15 amino acids. The CDR3 DNA reads TGTGCCAGTAGTATTGGCGGGAGGTACTACAATGAGCAGTTCTTC. This encodes CASSIGGRYYNEQFF.

This rearrangement joins TRBV19 to TRBJ2-1; D is perhaps TRBD1 (6 bases). The V and J ends lost 5 bases and 6 bases respectively, with 14 bases between them. The CDR3 extends over 14 amino acids. Germline V gives CDR1 LNHDA, CDR2 SQIVND (reference sequence). CDR3 coding DNA: TGTGCCAGTAGTGGGTCAGGGGTGGTCAATGAGCAGTTCTTC. This encodes CASSGSGVVNEQFF.

The chain carries TRBV28 and TRBJ1-5; possibly TRBD1 for D (6 bases). The germline V gene has CDR1 MDHEN and CDR2 SYDVKM. Trimming pared 6 bases from V and 0 bases from J, leaving 18 bases between. This CDR3 region has 17 residues. The CDR3 nucleotides are TGTGCCAGCAGAACCTCAGGGGTGGGGTATAGCAATCAGCCCCAGCATTTT. Protein sequence: CASRTSGVGYSNQPQHF.

The CDR3: CASSLGVRGTEAFF. CDR3 sequence (DNA): TGTGCCAGCAGCTTAGGAGTTCGGGGCACTGAAGCTTTCTTT. The rearrangement joins TRBV7-8 to TRBJ1-1; D gene unclear. The V gene's germline CDR1 is SGHVS and CDR2 FQNEAQ. The V gene lost 1 base and the J gene lost 4 bases, with 10 bases spanning the gap. CDR3 length: 14 residues.

This clone was seen just once. The rearrangement links TRBV19 to TRBJ2-3; TRBD1 matches at 11 bases. Germline values: CDR1 LNHDA, CDR2 SQIVND (reference sequence). V lost 6 bases, J lost 4 bases, and 3 bases stayed unmatched. This CDR3 is built from 14 residues. The chain's CDR3 is CASRDRGRPDTQYF. The CDR3 bases are TGTGCCAGTAGGGACAGGGGGCGCCCAGATACGCAGTATTTT.

The chain recombines TRBV6-2 or TRBV6-3 with TRBJ2-7; TRBD1 might be the D (5 bases). Germline V lookup: CDR1 MNHEY, CDR2 SVGEGT. The CDR3 is made up of 14 amino acids. The V and J ends lost 2 bases and 2 bases respectively, with 10 bases between them. The CDR3 coding sequence is TGTGCCAGCAGTTACCCCGGCAGGGCCTACGAGCAGTACGTC. Its translation is CASSYPGRAYEQYV.

The rearrangement links TRBV28 to TRBJ1-1; D unresolved. CDR3 length: 12 amino acids. Germline V gene sequence: CDR1 MDHEN, CDR2 SYDVKM. V lost 3 bases and J lost 3, with 5 bases in between. As DNA, the CDR3 is TGTGCCAGCAGTTTGGGCTACACTGAAGCTTTCTTT. As protein: CASSLGYTEAFF.

The genes are TRBV19 and TRBJ1-4; possible D gene TRBD1, 5 bases. CDR1 LNHDA and CDR2 SQIVND come from the germline V gene (reference sequence). The CDR3 totals 12 residues. V lost 5 bases, J lost 8 bases, and 9 bases lay in between. DNA of the CDR3: TGTGCCAGTAGTGTCAGGGCGGAAAAACTGTTTTTT. Translating gives CASSVRAEKLFF.

This chain joins TRBV19 and TRBJ1-5; a possible D gene is TRBD1 (5 bases). Trimming took 3 bases from V and 7 from J, leaving 16 bases between them. Germline V lookup: CDR1 LNHDA, CDR2 SQIVND (reference sequence). The CDR3 consists of 15 residues. In DNA, the CDR3 is TGTGCCAGTAGTATCGGGTCTAGGGGCTGGCAGCCCCAGCATTTT. Amino acids: CASSIGSRGWQPQHF.

CDR3 sequence reads: CASSLSNSYNSPLHF. DNA for the CDR3: TGTGCCAGCAGCTTATCCAATTCCTATAATTCACCCCTCCACTTT. This chain connects TRBV7-6 to TRBJ1-6; no firm D call. CDR3 length: 15 residues. The V gene lost 2 bases and the J gene lost 1 base, with 6 bases spanning the gap. The germline V gene encodes CDR1 SGHVS and CDR2 FNYEAQ. The full variable domain, in which reference TRBV7-6 and TRBJ1-6 provide the parts outside the CDR3, is GAGVSQSPRYKVTKRGQDVALRCDPISGHVSLYWYRQALGQGPEFLTYFNYEAQQDKSGLPNDRFSAERPEGSISTLTIQRTEQRDSAMYRCASSLSNSYNSPLHFGNGTRLTVT.